Presented here are 5 T cell receptor beta chains from one specimen sequenced in a study of shared clonotypes between healthy human individuals (dated by TCRdb to the early 2020s). Libraries came from the immunoSEQ multiplex PCR assay. TCRdb holds this immuneACCESS table with in-frame rearrangements only. Some clones are missing; in checked studies, unresolved V genes explain under half, and the rest has no known cause. In all, the sample holds hundreds of thousands of clones, and around 76% of those were seen once. The biggest ten clones account for 12% of the sample. What was sequenced was PBMCs. These TCRs come from a woman aged 40 to 49 in good health. Some clones in this sample may be carry-over from other donors' samples.

This clone was seen only once. The CDR3 DNA sequence: TGTGCCAGCAGACAGACTAGCGGAGGCATCCAAGAGACCCAGTACTTC. This codes for CASRQTSGGIQETQYF. The chain combines TRBV5-4 with TRBJ2-5, with 9 nucleotides matching TRBD2. CDR1 SGHNT and CDR2 YYREEE come from the germline V gene (reference sequence). Germline trimming cut 5 bases from V and 1 base from J; bases unmatched to any gene: 9. This CDR3 is built from 16 residues.

This clone was seen only once. The rearrangement uses TRBV5-1 and TRBJ2-3, with TRBD2 matching 13 bases. This CDR3 spans 16 amino acids. Germline V lookup: CDR1 SGHRS, CDR2 YFSETQ. V lost 4 bases to trimming and J lost 3 bases; unmatched junction nucleotides: 5. CDR3 nucleotides: TGCGCCAGCAGCAGGGGACTAGCGGGGAAAACAGATACGCAGTATTTT. This encodes CASSRGLAGKTDTQYF.

This clone was seen many times. The rearrangement joins TRBV6-1 to TRBJ1-5; D not certain. Per germline, CDR1 MNHNS and CDR2 SASEGT. This CDR3 is built from 14 residues. The V and J ends lost 8 bases and 0 bases respectively, with 11 bases between them. CDR3 protein: CASGQPYSNQPQHF. The CDR3 region has the DNA TGTGCCAGCGGGCAGCCCTATAGCAATCAGCCCCAGCATTTT.

The sample holds a few counts of this clone. The chain carries TRBV10-3 and TRBJ1-3; D unresolved. The ends were cut back, 6 bases at V and 0 bases at J, with 0 bases in the middle. The CDR3 has 11 residues. Per germline, CDR1 ENHRY and CDR2 SYGVKD. DNA for the CDR3: TGTGCCATCAGCTCTGGAAACACCATATATTTT. Protein product: CAISSGNTIYF.

The chain uses TRBV11-2 and TRBJ2-7; D tentatively reads TRBD1 or TRBD2 (5 bases each). V gave up 3 bases and J gave up 4 bases, with 16 bases separating them. Per the germline V gene, CDR1 is SGHAT and CDR2 is FQNNGV. The CDR3 spans 15 residues. The CDR3 loop is CASSFYGTDLYEQYF. The CDR3 nucleotides are TGTGCCAGCAGCTTTTACGGGACGGACCTTTACGAGCAGTACTTC.